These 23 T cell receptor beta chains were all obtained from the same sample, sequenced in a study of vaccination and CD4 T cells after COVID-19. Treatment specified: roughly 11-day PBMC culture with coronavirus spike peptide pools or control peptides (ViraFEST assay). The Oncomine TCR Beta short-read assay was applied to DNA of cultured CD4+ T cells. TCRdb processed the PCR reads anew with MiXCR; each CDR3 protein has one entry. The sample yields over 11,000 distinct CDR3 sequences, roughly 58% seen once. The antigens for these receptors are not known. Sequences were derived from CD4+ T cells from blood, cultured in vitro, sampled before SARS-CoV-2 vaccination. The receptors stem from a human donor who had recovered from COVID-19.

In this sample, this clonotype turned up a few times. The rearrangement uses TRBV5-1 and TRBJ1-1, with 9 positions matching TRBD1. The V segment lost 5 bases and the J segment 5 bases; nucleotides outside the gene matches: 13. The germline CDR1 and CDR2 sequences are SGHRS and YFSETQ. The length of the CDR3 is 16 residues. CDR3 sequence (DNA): TGCGCCAGCAGGCCCGACCGGGACAGGGTGAGAACTGAAGCTTTCTTT. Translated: CASRPDRDRVRTEAFF.

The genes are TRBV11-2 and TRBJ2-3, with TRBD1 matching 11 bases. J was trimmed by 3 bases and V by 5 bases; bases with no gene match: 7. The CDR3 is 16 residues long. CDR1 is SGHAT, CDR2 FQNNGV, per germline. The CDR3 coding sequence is TGTGCCAGCAGCCCCCGGGACAGGGGGGGGACAGATACGCAGTATTTT. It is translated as CASSPRDRGGTDTQYF.

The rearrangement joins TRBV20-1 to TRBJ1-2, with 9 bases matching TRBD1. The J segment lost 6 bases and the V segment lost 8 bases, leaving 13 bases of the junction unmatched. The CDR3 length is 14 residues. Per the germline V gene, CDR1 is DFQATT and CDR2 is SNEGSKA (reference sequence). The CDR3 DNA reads TGCAGTCCTATACAGGGGGCCGGACTTAATGGCTACACCTTC. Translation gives CSPIQGAGLNGYTF.

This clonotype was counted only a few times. This CDR3 is CASSSIRDRASYGYTF. CDR3 coding DNA: TGTGCCAGCAGCTCCATTAGGGACAGGGCCAGCTATGGCTACACCTTC. This chain links TRBV7-2 with TRBJ1-2, with 9 nucleotides matching TRBD1. Unmatched junction bases numbered 10, after V lost 4 bases and J lost 4 bases. Germline CDR1 and CDR2: SGHTA and FQGNSA. CDR3 size: 16 residues. Full variable domain (rest looked up from reference TRBV7-2 and TRBJ1-2): GAGVSQSPSNKVTEKGKDVELRCDPISGHTALYWYRQSLGQGLEFLIYFQGNSAPDKSGLPSDRFSAERTGGSVSTLTIQRTQQEDSAVYLCASSSIRDRASYGYTFGSGTRLTVV.

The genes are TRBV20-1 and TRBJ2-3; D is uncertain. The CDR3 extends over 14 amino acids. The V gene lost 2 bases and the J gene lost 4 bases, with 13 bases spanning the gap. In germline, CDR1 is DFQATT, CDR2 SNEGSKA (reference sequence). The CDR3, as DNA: TGCAGTGCTAGACCTACCTTCGGGTCAGATACGCAGTATTTT. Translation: CSARPTFGSDTQYF.

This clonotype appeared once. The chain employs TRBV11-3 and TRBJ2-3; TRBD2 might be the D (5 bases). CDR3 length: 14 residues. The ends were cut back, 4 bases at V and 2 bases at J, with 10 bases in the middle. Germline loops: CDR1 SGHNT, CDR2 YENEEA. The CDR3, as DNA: TGTGCCAGCAGCTCCTGGACTGTCACAGATACGCAGTATTTT. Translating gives CASSSWTVTDTQYF.

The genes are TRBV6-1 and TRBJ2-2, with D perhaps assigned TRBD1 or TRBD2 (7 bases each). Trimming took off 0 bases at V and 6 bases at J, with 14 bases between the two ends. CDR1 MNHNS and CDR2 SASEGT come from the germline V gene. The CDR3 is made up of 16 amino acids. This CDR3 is CASSEAWEGAAGELFF. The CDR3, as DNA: TGTGCCAGCAGTGAAGCCTGGGAGGGGGCCGCCGGGGAGCTGTTTTTT.

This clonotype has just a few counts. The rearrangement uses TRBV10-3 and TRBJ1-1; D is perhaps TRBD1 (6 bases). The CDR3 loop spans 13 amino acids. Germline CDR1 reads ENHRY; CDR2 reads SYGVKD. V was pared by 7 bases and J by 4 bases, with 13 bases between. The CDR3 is CAITNRASTEAFF. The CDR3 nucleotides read TGTGCCATCACGAACAGGGCCAGCACTGAAGCTTTCTTT.

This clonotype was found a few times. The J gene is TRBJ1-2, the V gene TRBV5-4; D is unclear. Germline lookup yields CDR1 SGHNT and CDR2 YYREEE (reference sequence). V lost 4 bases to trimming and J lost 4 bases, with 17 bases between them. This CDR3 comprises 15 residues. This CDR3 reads CASSIDLTQSYGYTF. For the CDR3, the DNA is TGTGCCAGCAGCATCGACCTAACCCAGTCCTATGGCTACACCTTC.

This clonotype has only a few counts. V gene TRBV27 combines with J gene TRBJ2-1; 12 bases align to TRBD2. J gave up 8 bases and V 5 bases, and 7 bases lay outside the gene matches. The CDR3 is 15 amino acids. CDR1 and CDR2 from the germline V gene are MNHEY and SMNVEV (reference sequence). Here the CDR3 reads CASSPGLAGRDEQFF. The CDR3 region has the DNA TGTGCCAGCAGTCCCGGACTAGCGGGAAGGGATGAGCAGTTCTTC.

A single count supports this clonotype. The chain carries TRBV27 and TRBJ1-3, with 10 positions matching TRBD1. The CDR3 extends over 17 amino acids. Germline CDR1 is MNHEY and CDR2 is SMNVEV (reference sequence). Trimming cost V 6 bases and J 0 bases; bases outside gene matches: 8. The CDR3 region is CASRGGTGVLSGNTIYF. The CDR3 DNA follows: TGTGCCAGCAGGGGAGGGACAGGGGTTCTCTCTGGAAACACCATATATTTT.

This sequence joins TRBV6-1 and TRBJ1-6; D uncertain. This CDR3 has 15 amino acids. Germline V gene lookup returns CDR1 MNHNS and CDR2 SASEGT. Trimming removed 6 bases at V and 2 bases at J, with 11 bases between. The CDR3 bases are TGTGCCAGCAGACGTACAGAAACCTATAATTCACCCCTCCACTTT. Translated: CASRRTETYNSPLHF.

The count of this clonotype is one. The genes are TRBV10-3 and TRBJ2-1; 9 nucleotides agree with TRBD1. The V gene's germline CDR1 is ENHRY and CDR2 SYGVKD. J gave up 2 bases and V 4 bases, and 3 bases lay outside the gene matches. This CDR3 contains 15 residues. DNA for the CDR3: TGTGCCATCAGTGGGACAGGGGAAACCTACAATGAGCAGTTCTTC. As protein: CAISGTGETYNEQFF.

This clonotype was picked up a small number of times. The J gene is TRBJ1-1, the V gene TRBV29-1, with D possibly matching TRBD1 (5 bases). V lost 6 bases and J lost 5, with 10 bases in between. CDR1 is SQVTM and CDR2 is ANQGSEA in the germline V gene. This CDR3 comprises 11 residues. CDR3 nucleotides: TGCAGCGTGGTCCGACAGACTGAAGCTTTCTTT. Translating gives CSVVRQTEAFF.

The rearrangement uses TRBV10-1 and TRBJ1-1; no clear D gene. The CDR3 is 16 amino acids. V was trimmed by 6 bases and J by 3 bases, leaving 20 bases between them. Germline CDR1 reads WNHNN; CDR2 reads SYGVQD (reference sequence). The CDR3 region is CASREKGRVGYTEAFF. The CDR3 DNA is TGCGCCAGCAGGGAGAAGGGTAGGGTGGGTTACACTGAAGCTTTCTTT.

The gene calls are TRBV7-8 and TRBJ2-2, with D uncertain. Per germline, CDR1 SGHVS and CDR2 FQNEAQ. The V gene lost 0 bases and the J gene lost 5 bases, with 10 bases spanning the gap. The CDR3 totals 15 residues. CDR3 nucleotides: TGTGCCAGCAGCTTAGCTGCCCTGGGGACCGGGGAGCTGTTTTTT. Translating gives CASSLAALGTGELFF.

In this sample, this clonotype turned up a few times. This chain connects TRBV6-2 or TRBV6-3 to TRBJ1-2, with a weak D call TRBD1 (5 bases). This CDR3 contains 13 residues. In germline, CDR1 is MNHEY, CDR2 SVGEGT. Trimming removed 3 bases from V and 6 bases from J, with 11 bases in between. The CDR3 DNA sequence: TGTGCCAGCAGTTATGCAGGGATCGATGGCTACACCTTC. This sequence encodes CASSYAGIDGYTF.

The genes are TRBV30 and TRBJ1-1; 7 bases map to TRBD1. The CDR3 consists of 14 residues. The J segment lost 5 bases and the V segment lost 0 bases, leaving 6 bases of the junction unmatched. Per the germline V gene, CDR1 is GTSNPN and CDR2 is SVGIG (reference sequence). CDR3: CAWSVSGGSTEAFF. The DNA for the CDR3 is TGTGCCTGGAGTGTGTCAGGGGGAAGTACTGAAGCTTTCTTT.

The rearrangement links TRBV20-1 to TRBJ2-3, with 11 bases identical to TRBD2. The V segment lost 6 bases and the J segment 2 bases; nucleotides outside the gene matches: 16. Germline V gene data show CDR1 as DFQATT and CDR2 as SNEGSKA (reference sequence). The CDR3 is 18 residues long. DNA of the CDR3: TGCAGTGCCGCCCCCCTTAGCGGGGGGGCAGGGGACACAGATACGCAGTATTTT. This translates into CSAAPLSGGAGDTDTQYF.

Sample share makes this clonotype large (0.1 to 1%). This CDR3 is CASSLDSHKGYQETQYF. Written as DNA, the CDR3 is TGTGCCAGCAGCTTAGATTCCCACAAGGGGTACCAAGAGACCCAGTACTTC. The chain is built from TRBV7-2 and TRBJ2-5; D may be TRBD1 (5 bases). The germline V and J ends were trimmed by 1 base and 0 bases, with 15 bases remaining between them. This CDR3 comprises 17 residues. The V gene's germline CDR1 is SGHTA and CDR2 FQGNSA.

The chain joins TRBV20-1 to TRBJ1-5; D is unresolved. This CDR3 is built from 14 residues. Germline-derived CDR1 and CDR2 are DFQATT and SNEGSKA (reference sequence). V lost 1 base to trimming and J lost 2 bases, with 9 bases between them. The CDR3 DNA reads TGCAGTGCTAGAGCTGCTATCGGCAATCAGCCCCAGCATTTT. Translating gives CSARAAIGNQPQHF.

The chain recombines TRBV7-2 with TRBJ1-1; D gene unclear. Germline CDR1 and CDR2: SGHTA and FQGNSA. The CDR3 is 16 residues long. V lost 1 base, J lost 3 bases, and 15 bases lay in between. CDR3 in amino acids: CASSLEISGYHTEAFF. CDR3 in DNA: TGTGCCAGCAGCTTAGAGATTAGTGGGTATCACACTGAAGCTTTCTTT.

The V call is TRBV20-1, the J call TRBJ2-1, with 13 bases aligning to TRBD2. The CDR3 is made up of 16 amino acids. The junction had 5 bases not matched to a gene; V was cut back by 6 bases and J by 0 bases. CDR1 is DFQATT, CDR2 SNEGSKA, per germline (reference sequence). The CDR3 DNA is TGCAGTGCCGGGACTAGCGGGGTGAGCTCCTACAATGAGCAGTTCTTC. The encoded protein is CSAGTSGVSSYNEQFF.